This passage covers 18 T cell receptor beta chains from one sample sequenced in a study of T cell responses to AZD1222 COVID-19 vaccine (TCRdb year 2021). According to the study, the label for this sample's time point signals: about 28 days (+/-7) after the second vaccine dose. Receptor amplification or capture employed the immunoSEQ multiplex PCR assay. TCRdb limited this immuneACCESS table to in-frame rearrangements with V and J called. A share of clones is missing; checked studies link under half to unresolved V genes, and the rest is unexplained. The sample yields about 140,000 clones; more than 85% were counted once. The top ten clones comprise roughly 4% of the sample. The specimen was peripheral blood, collected 28 days after the second AZD1222 dose. The receptor source for this set is an adult who received the AZD1222 COVID-19 vaccine.

This clone showed up just once. The V and J genes are TRBV4-2 and TRBJ1-2, with D perhaps matching TRBD1 (5 bases). The V end was cut by 0 bases, the J end by 6 bases, with 11 bases between. The germline gives CDR1 LGHNA, CDR2 YNFKEQ. The CDR3 is made up of 14 amino acids. CDR3 sequence (DNA): TGTGCCAGCAGCCAAGAGGGGGGGAGGAATGGCTACACCTTC. Protein sequence: CASSQEGGRNGYTF.

The gene calls are TRBV5-1 and TRBJ1-2; weak D call: TRBD1 (6 bases). Deletions cut 1 base from V and 4 bases from J, with 8 bases between. The CDR3 runs to 13 residues. Germline V gene data show CDR1 as SGHRS and CDR2 as YFSETQ. CDR3 sequence (DNA): TGCGCCAGCAGCTTGACAGGGACCTATGGCTACACCTTC. Its protein is CASSLTGTYGYTF.

CDR3 amino acids: CATSDSPRTPGRRSEAFF. The CDR3, as DNA: TGTGCCACCAGTGATTCACCCCGAACGCCTGGTCGGAGGAGTGAAGCTTTCTTT. The chain recombines TRBV24-1 with TRBJ1-1; D remains ambiguous. Germline-derived CDR1 and CDR2 are KGHDR and SFDVKD. This CDR3 comprises 18 residues. Trimming pared 2 bases from V and 7 bases from J, leaving 25 bases between.

This clone was picked up one time. The gene calls are TRBV5-6 and TRBJ2-7; TRBD2 aligns across 8 bases. The CDR3 consists of 15 residues. Germline-derived CDR1 and CDR2 are SGHDT and YYEEEE. V was clipped by 0 bases and J by 2 bases; unmatched bases: 4. CDR3 loop: CASSLAGGGTYEQYF. Here the CDR3 DNA reads TGTGCCAGCAGCTTGGCAGGCGGGGGGACCTACGAGCAGTACTTC. Combining the CDR3 with reference TRBV5-6 and TRBJ2-7 gives the whole variable domain DAGVTQSPTHLIKTRGQQVTLRCSPKSGHDTVSWYQQALGQGPQFIFQYYEEEERQRGNFPDRFSGHQFPNYSSELNVNALLLGDSALYLCASSLAGGGTYEQYFGPGTRLTVT.

V is TRBV19 and J is TRBJ1-2, with D possibly matching TRBD1 (5 bases). The V gene lost 10 bases and the J gene lost 4 bases, with 13 bases spanning the gap. This CDR3 has 12 amino acids. Looked up from germline, CDR1 is LNHDA and CDR2 is SQIVND (reference sequence). The CDR3 region has the DNA TGTGCCACAACGGGGGGGGTCTATGGCTACACCTTC. Its protein is CATTGGVYGYTF.

The rearrangement uses TRBV28 and TRBJ1-2; tentative D call: TRBD1 (5 bases). The CDR3 spans 14 residues. Trimming left V 8 bases short and J 6 bases short, with 19 bases between. Per the germline V gene, CDR1 is MDHEN and CDR2 is SYDVKM. CDR3 amino acids: CASHPHSRADGYTF. Here the CDR3 DNA reads TGTGCCAGCCACCCGCACTCCAGGGCGGATGGCTACACCTTC.

V gene TRBV27 combines with J gene TRBJ2-7; 10 nucleotides line up with TRBD1. Germline trimming cut 5 bases from V and 4 bases from J; bases unmatched to any gene: 2. The CDR3 sequence is 13 residues long. In germline, CDR1 is MNHEY, CDR2 SMNVEV (reference sequence). In DNA, the CDR3 is TGTGCCAGCAGTGGGACAGGGGCTTACGAGCAGTACTTC. Translated: CASSGTGAYEQYF.

J is TRBJ2-5 and V is TRBV25-1, with 8 bases identical to TRBD1. Germline CDR1 reads MGHDK; CDR2 reads SYGVNS. The CDR3 runs 15 residues. J was trimmed by 5 bases and V by 3 bases; bases with no gene match: 8. CDR3 nucleotides: TGTGCCAGCAGTGATCCCGGACAGGGTGGGGAGACCCAGTACTTC. Encoded protein: CASSDPGQGGETQYF.

This sequence joins TRBV6-2 or TRBV6-3 and TRBJ2-7; D unclear. The CDR3 is 15 residues long. Germline CDR1 is MNHEY and CDR2 is SVGEGT. Between the trimmed V and J ends, which lost 0 bases and 2 bases, there was a span of 11 bases. The CDR3 DNA reads as TGTGCCAGCAGTTACTCGTTCGACGGTCCCTACGAGCAGTACTTC. Translating gives CASSYSFDGPYEQYF.

The chain combines TRBV6-5 with TRBJ2-3; TRBD1 aligns across 9 bases. The germline V gene encodes CDR1 MNHEY and CDR2 SVGAGI. V shed 5 bases, J shed 1 base, and the junction held 4 bases outside the gene matches. The CDR3 consists of 15 residues. CDR3 sequence (DNA): TGTGCCAGCAGTCCCCGGACAGGGGGCACAGATACGCAGTATTTT. Its protein product is CASSPRTGGTDTQYF.

The chain carries TRBV5-1 and TRBJ2-7, with TRBD1 as a possible D gene (5 bases). V lost 0 bases and J lost 1, with 8 bases in between. Germline assignment: CDR1 SGHRS and CDR2 YFSETQ. This CDR3 is 14 amino acids long. The DNA for the CDR3 is TGCGCCAGCAGCTTGGTTCAGGGTTCCTACGAGCAGTACTTC. It codes for CASSLVQGSYEQYF.

The rearrangement joins TRBV27 to TRBJ2-7; TRBD2 might be the D (5 bases). V dropped 9 bases and J dropped 4 bases, with 19 bases sitting between them. The CDR3 consists of 14 residues. Germline V gene data show CDR1 as MNHEY and CDR2 as SMNVEV (reference sequence). CDR3 coding DNA: TGTGCCAGTCAGCGGAGAGCGATTGGATACGAGCAGTACTTC. Encoded protein: CASQRRAIGYEQYF.

The V and J genes are TRBV28 and TRBJ1-5; D possibly corresponds to TRBD1 (6 bases). Germline V gene data show CDR1 as MDHEN and CDR2 as SYDVKM. CDR3 size: 14 residues. V lost 3 bases and J 5 bases, leaving 11 bases between the germline ends. The CDR3 region has the DNA TGTGCCAGCAGTTTGCTGTCAGGGGATCAGCCCCAGCATTTT. Translated, it gives CASSLLSGDQPQHF.

The chain couples TRBV25-1 to TRBJ2-7; unclear D gene. The CDR3 runs 11 residues. Germline V CDR1 and CDR2: MGHDK, SYGVNS. The germline V and J ends were trimmed by 2 bases and 4 bases, with 3 bases remaining between them. The CDR3 reads CASSEMYEQYF. DNA of the CDR3: TGTGCCAGCAGTGAAATGTACGAGCAGTACTTC.

CDR3 nucleotides: TGTGCCAGCAGTTCAGGGGGCCGTCAGCCCCAGCATTTT. Its protein product is CASSSGGRQPQHF. The chain combines TRBV6-5 with TRBJ1-5; TRBD1 matches 8 bases. This CDR3 is 13 amino acids long. V lost 4 bases, J lost 6 bases, and 2 bases stayed unmatched. Germline V gene lookup returns CDR1 MNHEY and CDR2 SVGAGI.

As to this clone: Its ends do not fully match the called genes, so a read error is possible. The chain is built from TRBV7-2 and TRBJ2-3; tentatively, D is TRBD2 (5 bases). Germline loops: CDR1 SGHTA, CDR2 FQGNSA. The CDR3 is 11 amino acids. CDR3 loop: CASSSWELRAF. DNA for the CDR3: TGTGCCAGCAGTTCCTGGGAGCTCCGGGCTTTT.

This chain uses TRBV9 with TRBJ2-1; possible D gene TRBD1, 6 bases. This CDR3 region has 14 residues. The germline CDR1 and CDR2 sequences are SGDLS and YYNGEE. V was pared by 4 bases and J by 7 bases, with 15 bases between. The CDR3 here is CASSSQTQGNEQFF. The CDR3 nucleotides read TGTGCCAGCAGCTCTCAAACACAGGGAAATGAGCAGTTCTTC.

This clone was picked up one time. The CDR3 spells CASSSGANTGELFF. The DNA of the CDR3 is TGTGCCAGCAGTTCAGGGGCGAACACCGGGGAGCTGTTTTTT. The chain has TRBV2 and TRBJ2-2; D is possibly TRBD1 (6 bases). Germline V gives CDR1 SNHLY, CDR2 FYNNEI. V was cut by 5 bases and J by 0 bases, with 7 bases left in between. This CDR3 spans 14 amino acids. The full variable domain, rest sourced from reference TRBV2 and TRBJ2-2, is EPEVTQTPSHQVTQMGQEVILRCVPISNHLYFYWYRQILGQKVEFLVSFYNNEISEKSEIFDDQFSVERPDGSNFTLKIRSTKLEDSAMYFCASSSGANTGELFFGEGSRLTVL.